The next 2 T cell receptor beta chains were all read from a single sample in a study of blood T cell repertoires in COVID-19. Some clones are missing from TCRdb's copy, which holds only in-frame ones; the method was immunoSEQ multiplex PCR. The sample lists fewer than 200,000 clones; 80% to 90% were seen once. Sequencing was carried out using peripheral blood. The receptors were sampled from a man between 40 and 49 years old who had recovered from COVID-19.

The J gene is TRBJ1-3, the V gene TRBV4-1; 8 bases are shared with TRBD1. Germline CDR1 is MGHRA and CDR2 is YSYEKL. The ends lost 4 bases at V and 7 bases at J; junction bases unmatched: 9. The CDR3 length is 15 residues. This CDR3 reads CASSLSDRASNTIYF. The CDR3 DNA reads TGCGCCAGCAGCCTTTCGGACAGGGCGTCGAACACCATATATTTT.

The chain couples TRBV5-6 to TRBJ2-7, with 10 bases that match TRBD1. CDR3 length equals 17 residues. The V gene's germline CDR1 is SGHDT and CDR2 YYEEEE. After removal of 4 bases from V and 3 bases from J, the junction contained 13 bases not matched to a gene. As DNA, the CDR3 is TGTGCCAGCAGCCCACGACAGGGGGCCTACCCCCTCTACGAGCAGTACTTC. It encodes CASSPRQGAYPLYEQYF.